This T cell receptor (beta chain) was identified during a study of beta chain features in type 1 diabetes. Study context: Examination covered around 100 million sorted cells spanning all samples.

General study findings and limits: Type 1 diabetes patients had moderately but significantly shorter TCRB CDR3s in all four CD4+ subsets. Reads derived from cDNA could over-represent cells showing high TCR expression.

Sequenced material consisted of expressed TCRB transcripts (all of the isolated RNA was reverse transcribed). The data were produced by immunoSEQ multiplex PCR, yet TCRdb's version contains in-frame clones alone and is incomplete. The sample yields a few hundred thousand clones, less than 20% seen once. This CDR3 has 15 amino acids. Germline lookup yields CDR1 SGHVS and CDR2 FQNEAQ. V gave up 5 bases and J gave up 10 bases; unmatched junction bases: 9. Notes on this clone: Antigen: not known.

The specimen was naive CD4+ T cells from blood. This rearrangement joins TRBV7-8 to TRBJ2-1, with 12 bases lining up with TRBD2. The sequence was obtained from a woman aged 18-30 years in good health. The CDR3 here is CASSLELAGGWEQFF. CDR3 in DNA: TGTGCCAGCAGCCTCGAACTAGCGGGGGGTTGGGAGCAGTTCTTC. The entire variable domain, with the rest obtained from reference TRBV7-8 and TRBJ2-1, is as follows: GAGVSQSPRYKVAKRGQDVALRCDPISGHVSLFWYQQALGQGPEFLTYFQNEAQLDKSGLPSDRFFAERPEGSVSTLKIQRTQQEDSAVYLCASSLELAGGWEQFFGPGTRLTVL.